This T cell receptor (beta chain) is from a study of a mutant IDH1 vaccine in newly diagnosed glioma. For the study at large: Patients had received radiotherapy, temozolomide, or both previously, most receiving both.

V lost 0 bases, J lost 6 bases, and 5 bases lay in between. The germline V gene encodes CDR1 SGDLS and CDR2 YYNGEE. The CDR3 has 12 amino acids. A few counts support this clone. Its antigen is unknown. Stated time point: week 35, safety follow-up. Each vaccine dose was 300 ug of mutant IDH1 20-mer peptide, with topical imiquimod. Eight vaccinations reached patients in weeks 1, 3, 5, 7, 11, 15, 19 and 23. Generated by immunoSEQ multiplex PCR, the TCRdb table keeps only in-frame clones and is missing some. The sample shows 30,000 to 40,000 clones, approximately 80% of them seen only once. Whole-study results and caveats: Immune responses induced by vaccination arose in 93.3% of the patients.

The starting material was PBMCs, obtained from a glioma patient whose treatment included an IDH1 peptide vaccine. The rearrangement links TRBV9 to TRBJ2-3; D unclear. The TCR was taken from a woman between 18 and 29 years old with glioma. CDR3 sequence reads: CASSVDDDTQYF. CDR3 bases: TGTGCCAGCAGCGTAGACGATGATACGCAGTATTTT.